The 13 T cell receptor beta chains in this list originate from one sample, sequenced in a study of blood T cell repertoires in COVID-19. Only in-frame clones appear in the TCRdb table, and some are missing; sequencing was by immunoSEQ multiplex PCR. The repertoire includes about 62,000 clones, over 75% of them detected once, and approximately 4% sits in the top ten. Sequenced: peripheral blood. All receptors derive from a human donor in a cohort sampled during active COVID-19.

V gene TRBV4-1 combines with J gene TRBJ1-1, with unresolved D. The CDR3 runs to 12 residues. V was pared by 0 bases and J by 6 bases, with 5 bases between. Germline V gives CDR1 MGHRA, CDR2 YSYEKL. The CDR3 spells CASSQDAAEAFF. The CDR3 DNA follows: TGCGCCAGCAGCCAAGACGCAGCTGAAGCTTTCTTT.

The rearrangement links TRBV28 to TRBJ1-5; D perhaps matches TRBD1 (6 bases). The ends were cut back, 1 base at V and 12 bases at J, with 22 bases in the middle. The length of the CDR3 is 16 residues. Germline V CDR1 and CDR2: MDHEN, SYDVKM. DNA of the CDR3: TGTGCCAGCAGTTTATTAGACCCCAGGGGCTCGGTTCGCCAGCATTTT. Its translation is CASSLLDPRGSVRQHF.

The CDR3 nucleotides read TGTGCCAGCACGGGCAGGGCTGGCACTGAAGCTTTCTTT. Translation gives CASTGRAGTEAFF. V gene TRBV2 combines with J gene TRBJ1-1; TRBD1 is a possible D gene (5 bases). Trimming left V 7 bases short and J 4 bases short, with 13 bases between. In germline, CDR1 is SNHLY, CDR2 FYNNEI. The CDR3 consists of 13 residues.

The V call is TRBV28, the J call TRBJ2-7; D is unclear. This CDR3 comprises 11 residues. The germline V gene has CDR1 MDHEN and CDR2 SYDVKM. Between the trimmed V and J ends, which lost 4 bases and 7 bases, there was a span of 8 bases. CDR3 bases: TGTGCCAGCAGTTCGACACCGGAGCAGTACTTC. Protein product: CASSSTPEQYF. The complete variable domain, with remaining parts taken from reference TRBV28 and TRBJ2-7, reads DVKVTQSSRYLVKRTGEKVFLECVQDMDHENMFWYRQDPGLGLRLIYFSYDVKMKEKGDIPEGYSVSREKKERFSLILESASTNQTSMYLCASSSTPEQYFGPGTRLTVT.

This clone was seen only a few times. The chain couples TRBV19 to TRBJ2-7, with 11 bases identical to TRBD2. V lost 6 bases and J lost 3; bases outside the gene matches: 4. In germline, CDR1 is LNHDA, CDR2 SQIVND (reference sequence). The CDR3 consists of 14 residues. The CDR3 bases are TGTGCCAGTAGCCGACTAGCGGGACTCTACGAGCAGTACTTC. Translation: CASSRLAGLYEQYF.

The J gene is TRBJ1-1, the V gene TRBV27; TRBD1 is a possible D gene (5 bases). The CDR3 extends over 15 amino acids. Trimming shortened V by 0 bases and J by 3 bases, and 11 bases separated the two germline ends. In germline, CDR1 is MNHEY, CDR2 SMNVEV (reference sequence). This CDR3 is CASSLSLQGYTEAFF. The CDR3 nucleotides read TGTGCCAGCAGTTTATCGCTTCAGGGTTACACTGAAGCTTTCTTT.

CDR3 loop: CASRNPGQGIDYEQFF. CDR3 coding DNA: TGTGCCAGCAGAAACCCGGGACAGGGAATTGACTATGAGCAGTTCTTC. The chain uses TRBV7-9 and TRBJ2-1; TRBD1 matches 9 bases. CDR3 length equals 16 residues. V was pared by 6 bases and J by 8 bases, with 14 bases of the junction left unmatched. The germline CDR1 and CDR2 sequences are SEHNR and FQNEAQ (reference sequence).

The chain joins TRBV7-2 to TRBJ2-3; 8 bases agree with TRBD2. Germline lookup yields CDR1 SGHTA and CDR2 FQGNSA. V dropped 7 bases and J dropped 5; count of bases not matched to a gene: 5. The length of the CDR3 is 13 residues. The CDR3 spells CASNFLAGDTQYF. The CDR3 DNA reads as TGTGCCAGCAACTTCCTAGCGGGAGATACGCAGTATTTT. Combining the CDR3 with reference TRBV7-2 and TRBJ2-3 gives the whole variable domain GAGVSQSPSNKVTEKGKDVELRCDPISGHTALYWYRQSLGQGLEFLIYFQGNSAPDKSGLPSDRFSAERTGGSVSTLTIQRTQQEDSAVYLCASNFLAGDTQYFGPGTRLTVL.

The V call is TRBV6-2 or TRBV6-3, the J call TRBJ2-3; the match to TRBD1 covers 9 bases. CDR1 and CDR2 (germline): MNHEY, SVGEGT. V lost 5 bases, J lost 2 bases, and 11 bases stayed unmatched. The CDR3 sequence is 17 residues long. The CDR3 loop is CASSRRGGQGFTDTQYF. CDR3 DNA: TGTGCCAGCAGTCGTCGTGGGGGACAGGGATTCACAGATACGCAGTATTTT.

The chain links TRBV14 to TRBJ2-3; TRBD2 might be the D (6 bases). CDR3 length: 16 residues. Germline values: CDR1 SGHDN, CDR2 FVKESK. The V gene lost 1 base and the J gene lost 2 bases, with 13 bases spanning the gap. CDR3 residues: CASSQGLGSTTDTQYF. CDR3 coding DNA: TGTGCCAGCAGCCAAGGACTAGGCTCTACCACAGATACGCAGTATTTT.

The V gene is TRBV19, the J gene TRBJ2-7; 9 bases line up with TRBD2. This CDR3 contains 16 residues. V dropped 5 bases and J dropped 2; count of bases not matched to a gene: 10. CDR1 is LNHDA, CDR2 SQIVND, per germline (reference sequence). Written as DNA, the CDR3 is TGTGCCAGTAGTCCCCGGACTAGCGCGACGACCTACGAGCAGTACTTC. Translated, it gives CASSPRTSATTYEQYF. Complete variable domain (other parts from reference TRBV19 and TRBJ2-7): DGGITQSPKYLFRKEGQNVTLSCEQNLNHDAMYWYRQDPGQGLRLIYYSQIVNDFQKGDIAEGYSVSREKKESFPLTVTSAQKNPTAFYLCASSPRTSATTYEQYFGPGTRLTVT.

This rearrangement joins TRBV15 to TRBJ2-1, with D maybe TRBD2 (6 bases). The CDR3 is made up of 15 amino acids. Germline loops: CDR1 LNHNV, CDR2 YYDKDF (reference sequence). The V gene lost 8 bases and the J gene lost 4 bases, with 18 bases spanning the gap. CDR3 amino acids: CATSEGELAYNEQFF. Written as DNA, the CDR3 is TGTGCCACCTCGGAGGGAGAGCTCGCTTACAATGAGCAGTTCTTC.

The V and J genes are TRBV6-5 and TRBJ1-3; 7 bases are shared with TRBD1. J lost 0 bases, V lost 7 bases, and 6 bases had no gene match. Germline V gene sequence: CDR1 MNHEY, CDR2 SVGAGI. The CDR3 runs 15 residues. The DNA for the CDR3 is TGTGCCAGCACCCCAGGGGGGTTCTCTGGAAACACCATATATTTT. Its translation: CASTPGGFSGNTIYF.